This TCR beta chain appears in the sequencing data of a study of vaccination effects on CD4 cells after COVID-19. Study conclusions and caveats: Long after vaccination, the clones induced by infection and by vaccine shrank markedly in size. Cross-reaction with common cold coronaviruses was seen in only 1 of 255 vaccine-induced clones from healthy vaccinees.

Germline V gene lookup returns CDR1 MDHEN and CDR2 SYDVKM. With V trimmed by 5 bases and J by 7 bases, 7 bases remained unmatched. The CDR3 runs to 14 residues. Repertoires were generated with immunoSEQ multiplex PCR, while TCRdb's copy carries only in-frame clones and drops some. The profile covers under 55,000 clones, with just under 80% appearing a single time and roughly 5.6% taken by the ten largest. This clone was detected a few times. Its antigen remains unknown. Different DNA sequences within this sample yield the same CDR3. Sequencing was preceded by expansion of antigen-specific CD4+ T cells with viral peptide pools in the ViraFEST assay. When more than 9 days of culture had elapsed, CD4+ T cells were isolated. Vaccine recipients, nucleocapsid antibody negative, had no prior SARS-CoV-2 infection.

This sequence was found in a human donor who received a COVID-19 vaccine. The sequenced sample was CD4+ T cells from PBMCs cultured with HCoV-OC43 spike peptides, obtained before COVID-19 vaccination. Subset of the sample: HCoV-OC43 spike overlapping peptide pool stimulation. This chain links TRBV28 with TRBJ1-5; 8 bases align to TRBD1. Here the CDR3 reads CASSSQGARQPQHF. The CDR3 DNA reads TGTGCCAGCAGTAGTCAGGGGGCGCGGCAGCCCCAGCATTTT.